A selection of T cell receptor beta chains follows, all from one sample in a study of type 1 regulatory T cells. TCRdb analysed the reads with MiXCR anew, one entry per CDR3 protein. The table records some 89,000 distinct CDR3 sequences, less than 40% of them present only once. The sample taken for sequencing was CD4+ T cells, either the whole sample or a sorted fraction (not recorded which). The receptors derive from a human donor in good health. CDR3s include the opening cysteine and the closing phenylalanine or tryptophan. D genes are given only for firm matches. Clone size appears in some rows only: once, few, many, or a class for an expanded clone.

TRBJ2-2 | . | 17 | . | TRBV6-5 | CPSSYSGASGATGELFF | TGTCCCAGCAGTTACTCGGGGGCTAGCGGAGCCACCGGGGAGTTGTTTTTT
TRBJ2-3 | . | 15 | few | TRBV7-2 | CASSPETLSTDTQYF | TGTGCCAGCAGCCCCGAGACACTGAGCACAGATACGCAGTATTTT
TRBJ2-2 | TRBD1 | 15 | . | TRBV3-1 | CASSRGTGGIGELFF | TGTGCCAGCAGCCGAGGCACAGGGGGGATCGGGGAGCTGTTTTTT
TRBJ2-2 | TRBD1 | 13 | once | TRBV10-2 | CASGRQGTGELFF | TGCGCCAGCGGCCGACAGGGAACCGGGGAGCTGTTTTTT
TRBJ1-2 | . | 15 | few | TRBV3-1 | CASSQGGARANGYTF | TGTGCCAGCAGCCAAGGGGGCGCACGGGCTAATGGCTACACCTTC
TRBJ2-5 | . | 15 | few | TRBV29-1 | CSVLTRGQAQETQYF | TGCAGCGTCCTCACACGGGGTCAGGCTCAAGAGACCCAGTACTTC
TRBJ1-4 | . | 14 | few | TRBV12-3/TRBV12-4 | CASRRGQTNEKLFF | TGTGCCAGCAGGAGGGGACAAACTAATGAAAAACTGTTTTTT
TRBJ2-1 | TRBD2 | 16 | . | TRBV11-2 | CASSQPLASSYNEQFF | TGTGCCAGCAGCCAACCACTAGCGTCGTCCTACAATGAGCAGTTCTTC
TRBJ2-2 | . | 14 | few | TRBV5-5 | CASSQGLPTGELFF | TGTGCCAGCAGCCAGGGACTTCCGACCGGGGAGCTGTTTTTT
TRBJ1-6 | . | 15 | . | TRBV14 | CASSQVGGSTTPLHF | TGTGCCAGCAGCCAAGTGGGGGGGTCAACAACACCCCTCCACTTT
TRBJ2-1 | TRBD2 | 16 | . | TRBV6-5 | CASSEGLAGATNEQFF | TGTGCCAGCAGTGAGGGACTAGCGGGAGCCACCAATGAGCAGTTCTTC
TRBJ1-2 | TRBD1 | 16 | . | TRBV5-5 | CASSLKSAGQIYGYTF | TGTGCCAGCAGCTTGAAGTCGGCGGGACAGATCTATGGCTACACCTTC
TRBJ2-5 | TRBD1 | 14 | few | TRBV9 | CASSGTGRLETQYF | TGTGCCAGCAGCGGGACAGGGAGGTTGGAGACCCAGTACTTC
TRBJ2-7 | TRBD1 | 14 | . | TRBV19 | CASSPGTGYYEQYF | TGTGCCAGTAGCCCCGGGACAGGGTACTACGAGCAGTACTTC
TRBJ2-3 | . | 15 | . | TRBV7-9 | CASSLSSRGTDTQYF | TGTGCCAGCAGCTTAAGCTCGCGGGGCACAGATACGCAGTATTTT
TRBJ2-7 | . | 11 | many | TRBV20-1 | CSARVDYEQYF | TGCAGTGCTAGAGTAGACTACGAGCAGTACTTC
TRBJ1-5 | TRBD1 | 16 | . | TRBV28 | CASRKGASPGNQPQHF | TGTGCCAGCAGAAAGGGGGCCTCACCCGGCAATCAGCCCCAGCATTTT
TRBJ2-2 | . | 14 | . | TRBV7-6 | CASSLLQGPGELFF | TGTGCCAGCAGCTTACTCCAGGGCCCCGGGGAGCTGTTTTTT
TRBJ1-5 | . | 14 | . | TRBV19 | CASSPDLGVQPQHF | TGTGCCAGTAGCCCCGACCTAGGGGTTCAGCCCCAGCATTTT
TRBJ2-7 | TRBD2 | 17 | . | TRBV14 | CASSHGGGPSFVREQYF | TGTGCCAGCAGCCATGGGGGAGGGCCCTCTTTTGTTCGCGAGCAGTACTTC
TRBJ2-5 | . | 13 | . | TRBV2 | CASQILGDGTQYF | TGTGCCAGCCAAATCTTGGGAGATGGGACCCAGTACTTC
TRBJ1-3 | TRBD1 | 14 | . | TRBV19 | CASKRQGTGNTIYF | TGTGCCAGTAAGCGACAGGGTACTGGAAACACCATATATTTT
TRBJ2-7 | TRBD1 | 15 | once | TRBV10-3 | CAIRVGQGALGEQYF | TGTGCCATCAGGGTTGGACAGGGGGCTTTGGGCGAGCAGTACTTC
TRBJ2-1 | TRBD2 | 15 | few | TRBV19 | CASRTTSRSYNEQFF | TGTGCCAGTAGGACGACTAGCAGGAGTTACAATGAGCAGTTCTTC